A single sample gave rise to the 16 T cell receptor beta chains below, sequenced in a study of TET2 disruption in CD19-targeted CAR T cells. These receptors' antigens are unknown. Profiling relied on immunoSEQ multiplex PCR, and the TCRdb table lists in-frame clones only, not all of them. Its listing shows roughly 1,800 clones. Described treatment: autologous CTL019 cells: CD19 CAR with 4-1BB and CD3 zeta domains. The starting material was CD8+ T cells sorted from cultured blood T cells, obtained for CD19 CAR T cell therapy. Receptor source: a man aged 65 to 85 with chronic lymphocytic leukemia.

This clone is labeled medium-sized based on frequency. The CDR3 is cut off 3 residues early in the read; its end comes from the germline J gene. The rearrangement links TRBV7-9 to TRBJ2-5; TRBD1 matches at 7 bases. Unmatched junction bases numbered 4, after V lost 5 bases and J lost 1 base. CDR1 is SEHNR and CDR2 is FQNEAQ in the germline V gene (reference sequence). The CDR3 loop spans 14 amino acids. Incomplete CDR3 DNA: TGTGCCAGCAGCAATTGGGACAGCCAAGAGACC. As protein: CASSNWDSQET. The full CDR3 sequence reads CASSNWDSQETQYF.

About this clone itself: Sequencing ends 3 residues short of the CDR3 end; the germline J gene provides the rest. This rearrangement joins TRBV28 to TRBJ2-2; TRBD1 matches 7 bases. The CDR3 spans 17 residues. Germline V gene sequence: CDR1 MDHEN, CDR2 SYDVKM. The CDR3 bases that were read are TGTGCCAGCAGTCTCTCGCCCGGGACAGAACTAGGGGAAAAG. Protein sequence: CASSLSPGTELGEK. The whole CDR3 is CASSLSPGTELGEKLFF.

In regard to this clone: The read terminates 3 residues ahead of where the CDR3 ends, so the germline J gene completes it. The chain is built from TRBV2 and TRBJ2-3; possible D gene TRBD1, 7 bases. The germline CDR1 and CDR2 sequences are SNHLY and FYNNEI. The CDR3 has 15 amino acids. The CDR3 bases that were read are TGTGCCCGCCTGCCAGGGGGTGGGGGGAATCAGCCG. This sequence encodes CARLPGGGGNQP. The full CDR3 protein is CARLPGGGGNQPQYF.

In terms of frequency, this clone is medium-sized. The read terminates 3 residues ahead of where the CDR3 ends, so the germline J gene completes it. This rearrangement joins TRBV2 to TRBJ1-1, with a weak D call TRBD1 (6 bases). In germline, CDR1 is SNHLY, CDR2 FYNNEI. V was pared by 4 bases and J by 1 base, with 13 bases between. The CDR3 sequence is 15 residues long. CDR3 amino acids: CASSGTGTKNTEAFF. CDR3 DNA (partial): TGTGCCAGCAGTGGGACCGGGACAAAGAACACTGAA.

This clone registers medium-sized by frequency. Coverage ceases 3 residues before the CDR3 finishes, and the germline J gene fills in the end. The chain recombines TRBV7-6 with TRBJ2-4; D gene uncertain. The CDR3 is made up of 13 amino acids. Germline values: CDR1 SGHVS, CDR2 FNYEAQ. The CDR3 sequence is CASSLEDRVGQYF. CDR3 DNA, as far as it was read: TGTGCCAGCAGCTTAGAGGATAGGGTGGGT.

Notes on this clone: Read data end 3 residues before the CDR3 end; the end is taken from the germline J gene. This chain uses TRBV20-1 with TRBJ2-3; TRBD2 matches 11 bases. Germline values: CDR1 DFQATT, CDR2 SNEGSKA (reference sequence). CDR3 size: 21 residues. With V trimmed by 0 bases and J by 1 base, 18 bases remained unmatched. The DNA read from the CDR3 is TGCAGTGCTAGAGATGGACTTCCAGCAGACGGGACTAGCGGAGGCACAGATACG. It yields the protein CSARDGLPADGTSGGTDT. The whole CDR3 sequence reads CSARDGLPADGTSGGTDTQYF.

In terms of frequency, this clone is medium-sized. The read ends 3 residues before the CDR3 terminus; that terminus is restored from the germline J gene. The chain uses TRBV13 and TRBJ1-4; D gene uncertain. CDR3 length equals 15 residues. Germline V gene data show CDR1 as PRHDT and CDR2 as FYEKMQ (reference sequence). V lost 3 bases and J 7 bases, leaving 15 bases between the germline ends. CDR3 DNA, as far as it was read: TGTGCCAGCAGCTTTGGTTCGGGGTTTGGTGAAAAA. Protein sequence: CASSFGSGFGEK. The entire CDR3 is CASSFGSGFGEKLFF.

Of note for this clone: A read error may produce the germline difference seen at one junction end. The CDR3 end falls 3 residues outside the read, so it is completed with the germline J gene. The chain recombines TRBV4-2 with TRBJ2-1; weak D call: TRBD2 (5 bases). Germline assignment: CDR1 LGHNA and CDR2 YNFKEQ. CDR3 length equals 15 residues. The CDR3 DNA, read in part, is TGCGCCAGCAGCCAAGAAGCTAGCTATGGCAATGAG. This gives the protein CASSQEASYGNE. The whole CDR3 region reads CASSQEASYGNEQFF.

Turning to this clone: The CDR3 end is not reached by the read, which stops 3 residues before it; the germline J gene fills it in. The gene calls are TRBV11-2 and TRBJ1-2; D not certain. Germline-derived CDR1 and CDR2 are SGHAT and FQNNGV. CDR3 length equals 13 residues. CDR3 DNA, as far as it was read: TGTGCCAGCAGCTTAGAGGTAGCGGGCGAA. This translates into CASSLEVAGE. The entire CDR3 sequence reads CASSLEVAGEYTF. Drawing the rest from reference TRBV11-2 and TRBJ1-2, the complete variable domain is EAGVAQSPRYKIIEKRQSVAFWCNPISGHATLYWYQQILGQGPKLLIQFQNNGVVDDSQLPKDRFSAERLKGVDSTLKIQPAKLEDSAVYLCASSLEVAGEYTFGSGTRLTVV.

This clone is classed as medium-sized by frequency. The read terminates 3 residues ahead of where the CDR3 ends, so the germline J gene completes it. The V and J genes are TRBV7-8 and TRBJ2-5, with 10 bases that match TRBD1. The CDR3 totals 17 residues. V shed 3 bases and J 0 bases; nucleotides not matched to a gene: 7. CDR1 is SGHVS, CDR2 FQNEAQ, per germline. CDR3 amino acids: CASSFLAGQGHQETQYF. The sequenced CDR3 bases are TGTGCCAGCAGCTTCCTCGCGGGACAGGGGCACCAAGAGACC.

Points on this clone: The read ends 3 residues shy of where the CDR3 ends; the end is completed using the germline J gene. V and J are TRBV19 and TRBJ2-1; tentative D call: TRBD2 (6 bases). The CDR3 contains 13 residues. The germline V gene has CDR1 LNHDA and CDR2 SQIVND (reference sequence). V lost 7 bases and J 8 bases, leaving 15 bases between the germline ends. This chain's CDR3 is CASMVGDWHEQFF. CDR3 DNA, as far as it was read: TGTGCCAGTATGGTAGGGGACTGGCATGAG. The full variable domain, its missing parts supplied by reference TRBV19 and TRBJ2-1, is DGGITQSPKYLFRKEGQNVTLSCEQNLNHDAMYWYRQDPGQGLRLIYYSQIVNDFQKGDIAEGYSVSREKKESFPLTVTSAQKNPTAFYLCASMVGDWHEQFFGPGTRLTVL.

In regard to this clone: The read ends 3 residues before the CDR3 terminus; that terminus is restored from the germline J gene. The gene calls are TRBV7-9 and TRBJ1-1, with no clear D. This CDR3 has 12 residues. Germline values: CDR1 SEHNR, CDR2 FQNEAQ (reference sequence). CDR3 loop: CASSLASYEAFF. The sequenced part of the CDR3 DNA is TGTGCCAGCAGCTTAGCCTCCTACGAG.

The part of the CDR3 DNA that was read is TGTGCCAGCAGCACTAGCGGGGGGGCGTACAATGAG. It codes for CASSTSGGAYNE. The entire CDR3 protein reads CASSTSGGAYNEQFF. The chain couples TRBV27 to TRBJ2-1, with 13 bases identical to TRBD2. The CDR3 extends 3 residues past the end of the read, so its final part is completed from the germline J gene. J was trimmed by 4 bases and V by 6 bases; bases with no gene match: 3. CDR1 is MNHEY, CDR2 SMNVEV, per germline (reference sequence). The CDR3 contains 15 residues.

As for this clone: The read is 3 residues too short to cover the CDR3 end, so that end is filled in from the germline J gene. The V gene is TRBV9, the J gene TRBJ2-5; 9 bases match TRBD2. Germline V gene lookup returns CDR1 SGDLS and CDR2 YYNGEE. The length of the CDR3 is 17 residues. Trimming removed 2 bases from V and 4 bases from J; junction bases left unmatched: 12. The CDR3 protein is CASSVDSGGIRGETQYF. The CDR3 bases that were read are TGTGCCAGCAGCGTTGATAGCGGGGGAATAAGAGGAGAGACC.

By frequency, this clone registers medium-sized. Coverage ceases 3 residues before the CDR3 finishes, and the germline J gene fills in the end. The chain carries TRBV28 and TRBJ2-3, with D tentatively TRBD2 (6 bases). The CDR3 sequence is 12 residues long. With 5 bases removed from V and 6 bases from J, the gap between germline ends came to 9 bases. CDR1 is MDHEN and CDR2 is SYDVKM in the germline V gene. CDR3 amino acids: CASSPRGDTQYF. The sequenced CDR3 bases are TGTGCCAGCAGTCCCCGGGGGGATACG.

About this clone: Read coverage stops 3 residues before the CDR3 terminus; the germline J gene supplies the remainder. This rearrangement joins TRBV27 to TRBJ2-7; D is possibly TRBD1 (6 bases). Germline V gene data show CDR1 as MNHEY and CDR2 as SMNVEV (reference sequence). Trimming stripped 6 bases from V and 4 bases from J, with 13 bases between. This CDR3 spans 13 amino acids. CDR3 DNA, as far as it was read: TGTGCCAGCAGCCCTCGGACAGCATACGAG. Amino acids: CASSPRTAYE. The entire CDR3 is CASSPRTAYEQYF.